This T cell receptor beta chain was observed in a study of T cell responses to AZD1222 COVID-19 vaccine. Only in-frame clones appear in the TCRdb table, and some are missing; sequencing was by immunoSEQ multiplex PCR. In the table there are under 95,000 clones, almost 90% of which are singletons. CDR3 size: 16 residues. In germline, CDR1 is LNHNV, CDR2 YYDKDF (reference sequence). Trimming took 2 bases from V and 2 from J, leaving 15 bases between them. The rearrangement joins TRBV15 to TRBJ2-5; either TRBD1 or TRBD2 may fit D (5 bases each). The TCR originated in an adult who received the AZD1222 COVID-19 vaccine. The input for sequencing was peripheral blood, taken 28 days after the second AZD1222 dose. The DNA for the CDR3 is TGTGCCACCAGCAGAAACCCGGGACGGTTACAAGAGACCCAGTACTTC. The encoded protein is CATSRNPGRLQETQYF.